The 21 T cell receptor beta chains reported below all come from one sample, sequenced in a study of blood T cell repertoires in COVID-19. Assay used: immunoSEQ multiplex PCR; TCRdb lists only in-frame clones, some missing. The table includes approximately 160,000 clones, 70% to 80% detected once. Sequences were obtained from peripheral blood. These receptors were collected from a man in his sixties with acute or convalescent COVID-19.

This clone was found once. CDR3 nucleotide sequence: TGCGCCAGCAACCTGGGTAGCGGCGAGACCCAGTACTTC. The encoded protein is CASNLGSGETQYF. This chain connects TRBV5-1 to TRBJ2-5; a possible D gene is TRBD2 (6 bases). The CDR3 is 13 residues long. Trimming took off 6 bases at V and 5 bases at J, with 14 bases between the two ends. Looked up from germline, CDR1 is SGHRS and CDR2 is YFSETQ.

The rearrangement links TRBV5-6 to TRBJ1-1, with no clear D. Germline lookup yields CDR1 SGHDT and CDR2 YYEEEE. The germline V and J ends were trimmed by 0 bases and 2 bases, with 5 bases remaining between them. The length of the CDR3 is 13 residues. CDR3 protein: CASSLGSNTEAFF. As DNA, the CDR3 is TGTGCCAGCAGCTTGGGGAGCAACACTGAAGCTTTCTTT.

This chain uses TRBV6-5 with TRBJ2-3; no reliable D call. With 5 bases removed from V and 5 bases from J, the gap between germline ends came to 14 bases. Germline V gives CDR1 MNHEY, CDR2 SVGAGI. The CDR3 loop spans 14 amino acids. This CDR3 is CASSPDTTQDTQYF. The CDR3 nucleotides read TGTGCCAGCAGTCCTGACACCACCCAAGATACGCAGTATTTT.

The chain has TRBV5-4 and TRBJ2-7; 8 bases map to TRBD1. The CDR3 is 14 amino acids. Germline loops: CDR1 SGHNT, CDR2 YYREEE (reference sequence). V shed 2 bases, J shed 3 bases, and the junction held 4 bases outside the gene matches. The CDR3 DNA reads as TGTGCCAGCAGCTTAGGGACAGGAAACTACGAGCAGTACTTC. Its translation is CASSLGTGNYEQYF.

The chain is built from TRBV2 and TRBJ1-4; no definite D call. Germline V gives CDR1 SNHLY, CDR2 FYNNEI. Trimming cost V 5 bases and J 8 bases, with 12 bases left between them. CDR3 size: 13 residues. The CDR3: CASSLGLDEKLFF. CDR3 DNA: TGTGCCAGCAGTCTCGGTCTAGACGAAAAACTGTTTTTT.

The chain couples TRBV29-1 to TRBJ2-3, with 14 bases lining up with TRBD2. Germline-derived CDR1 and CDR2 are SQVTM and ANQGSEA. J was trimmed by 11 bases and V by 7 bases; bases with no gene match: 5. CDR3 length equals 12 residues. As DNA, the CDR3 is TGCAGCGGGGGGACTAGCGGGGGACAGCAGTATTTT. It codes for CSGGTSGGQQYF.

The CDR3, as DNA: TGTGCCAGCAGTTTATTTTCGCAGAAGGGGACGCAGTATTTT. Amino acid sequence: CASSLFSQKGTQYF. This chain uses TRBV27 with TRBJ2-3; D might be TRBD1 (5 bases). Germline lookup yields CDR1 MNHEY and CDR2 SMNVEV (reference sequence). Trimming shortened V by 1 base and J by 9 bases, and 14 bases separated the two germline ends. The CDR3 spans 14 residues.

The chain has TRBV6-1 and TRBJ1-3; tentatively, D is TRBD1 (5 bases). The CDR3 totals 17 residues. The V and J ends lost 4 bases and 3 bases respectively, with 19 bases between them. Germline lookup yields CDR1 MNHNS and CDR2 SASEGT. CDR3 DNA: TGTGCCAGCAGTGCGGGACTGCACTCTCGTGGTGGAAACACCATATATTTT. Translating it yields CASSAGLHSRGGNTIYF.

J is TRBJ1-5 and V is TRBV7-2; D may be TRBD1 (6 bases). Per germline, CDR1 SGHTA and CDR2 FQGNSA. This CDR3 region has 14 residues. Trimming took 4 bases from V and 3 from J, leaving 10 bases between them. The CDR3 loop is CASSSTGFNQPQHF. As DNA, the CDR3 is TGTGCCAGCAGCTCGACAGGATTCAATCAGCCCCAGCATTTT.

The genes are TRBV24-1 and TRBJ2-4; possible D gene TRBD1, 6 bases. The V end lost 0 bases, the J end lost 3 bases, and 8 bases lay between the germline ends. The CDR3 covers 15 residues. Germline V gives CDR1 KGHDR, CDR2 SFDVKD. CDR3 in DNA: TGTGCCACCAGTGATTTGGAGGGGGACAAAAACATTCAGTACTTC. Protein sequence: CATSDLEGDKNIQYF.

This sequence joins TRBV5-8 and TRBJ2-4, with D unresolved. Germline CDR1 SGHTS, CDR2 YDEGEE. This CDR3 contains 11 residues. Trimming removed 3 bases from V and 6 bases from J, with 4 bases in between. CDR3 coding DNA: TGTGCCAGCAGCTCCTTAAACATTCAGTACTTC. Amino acid sequence: CASSSLNIQYF.

The chain is built from TRBV5-6 and TRBJ1-1; D gene uncertain. From germline, CDR1 is SGHDT and CDR2 YYEEEE. This CDR3 has 11 amino acids. Between the trimmed V and J ends, which lost 4 bases and 5 bases, there was a span of 6 bases. For the CDR3, the DNA is TGTGCCAGCAGCGCGGGGACTGAAGCTTTCTTT. Residues: CASSAGTEAFF.

The rearrangement uses TRBV9 and TRBJ2-7; 9 bases are shared with TRBD1. The CDR3 totals 15 residues. The trim removed 3 bases at V and 5 bases at J, leaving 9 bases unmatched. The germline gives CDR1 SGDLS, CDR2 YYNGEE. The CDR3 here is CASSEGGWTGDEQYF. The CDR3 DNA follows: TGTGCCAGCAGCGAGGGAGGCTGGACAGGGGACGAGCAGTACTTC.

The rearrangement links TRBV24-1 to TRBJ2-5, with 7 bases that match TRBD1. Germline V gene data show CDR1 as KGHDR and CDR2 as SFDVKD. The CDR3 is 16 amino acids. With V trimmed by 5 bases and J by 0 bases, 8 bases remained unmatched. The DNA for the CDR3 is TGTGCCACCAGTGGTTCCCAACAGGGGAACCAAGAGACCCAGTACTTC. Translation: CATSGSQQGNQETQYF.

This clone was found a few times. The V call is TRBV27, the J call TRBJ1-2, with D unclear. The ends were cut back, 3 bases at V and 4 bases at J, with 6 bases in the middle. CDR1 and CDR2 (germline): MNHEY, SMNVEV (reference sequence). The CDR3 runs to 12 residues. CDR3 sequence: CASSLAGYGYTF. The CDR3 DNA sequence: TGTGCCAGCAGTTTGGCAGGCTATGGCTACACCTTC.

The genes are TRBV7-2 and TRBJ1-4, with 9 positions matching TRBD1. Germline-derived CDR1 and CDR2 are SGHTA and FQGNSA. Trimming removed 5 bases from V and 4 bases from J; junction bases left unmatched: 11. The CDR3 consists of 17 residues. The CDR3 spells CASSPFPRQGVNEKLFF. CDR3 bases: TGTGCCAGCAGCCCATTCCCCAGACAGGGGGTTAATGAAAAACTGTTTTTT.

The chain carries TRBV4-3 and TRBJ1-2, with 12 nucleotides matching TRBD1. The J segment lost 3 bases and the V segment lost 4 bases, leaving 9 bases of the junction unmatched. This CDR3 is 17 amino acids long. CDR1 is LGHNA and CDR2 is YSLEER in the germline V gene. The CDR3 loop reads CASSPDRGTGGDYGYTF. For the CDR3, the DNA is TGCGCCAGCAGCCCCGACCGCGGGACAGGGGGCGACTATGGCTACACCTTC.

J is TRBJ2-7 and V is TRBV6-1, with TRBD1 matching over 12 bases. Trimming at V came to 1 base and at J to 5 bases, leaving 9 bases not matched to a gene. This CDR3 has 17 amino acids. Looked up from germline, CDR1 is MNHNS and CDR2 is SASEGT. This chain's CDR3 is CASSEGLGTGGRNEQYF. CDR3 nucleotide sequence: TGTGCCAGCAGTGAAGGCCTGGGGACAGGGGGCCGGAACGAGCAGTACTTC.

V is TRBV29-1 and J is TRBJ2-7; 7 bases agree with TRBD1. This CDR3 is built from 14 residues. J gave up 2 bases and V 6 bases, and 10 bases lay outside the gene matches. The germline CDR1 and CDR2 sequences are SQVTM and ANQGSEA. The CDR3 reads CSVGVRDRAYEQYF. The CDR3 nucleotides are TGCAGCGTGGGAGTCCGGGACAGAGCCTACGAGCAGTACTTC.

This chain connects TRBV7-8 to TRBJ2-7; D is undetermined. CDR3 length equals 16 residues. Between the trimmed V and J ends, which lost 1 base and 0 bases, there was a span of 13 bases. CDR1 is SGHVS and CDR2 is FQNEAQ in the germline V gene. The CDR3 reads CASSLGLVASSYEQYF. In DNA, the CDR3 is TGTGCCAGCAGCTTAGGGCTGGTTGCCAGCTCCTACGAGCAGTACTTC.

This chain links TRBV7-3 with TRBJ2-1; the match to TRBD1 covers 11 bases. Germline CDR1 reads SGHTA; CDR2 reads FQGTGA. The ends lost 4 bases at V and 8 bases at J; junction bases unmatched: 1. The CDR3 is 13 amino acids. The DNA of the CDR3 is TGTGCCAGCAGCTGGACAGGGGGCGATGAGCAGTTCTTC. It encodes CASSWTGGDEQFF. Full variable domain (outside the CDR3, taken from reference TRBV7-3 and TRBJ2-1): GAGVSQTPSNKVTEKGKYVELRCDPISGHTALYWYRQSLGQGPEFLIYFQGTGAADDSGLPNDRFFAVRPEGSVSTLKIQRTERGDSAVYLCASSWTGGDEQFFGPGTRLTVL.